A single sample is the source of the 15 T cell receptor beta chains below, sequenced in a study of a mutant IDH1 vaccine in newly diagnosed glioma. Sequencing used immunoSEQ multiplex PCR; TCRdb keeps in-frame clones, though not all of them. The sample holds 40,000 to 50,000 clones, around 74% seen once. The time point is: week 23, last vaccination. Every single dose of the vaccine, 300 ug of mutant IDH1 20-mer peptide, came with topical imiquimod. Antigens for these TCRs are unknown. The sample consisted of PBMCs, taken from a glioma patient whose treatment included an IDH1 peptide vaccine. These receptors were collected from a man aged 45-65 years with glioma.

V is TRBV20-1 and J is TRBJ2-2; D is unresolved. V was clipped by 7 bases and J by 2 bases, with 5 bases between them. CDR1 and CDR2 from the germline V gene are DFQATT and SNEGSKA (reference sequence). This CDR3 spans 11 amino acids. As DNA, the CDR3 is TGCAGTGGTTCCAACACCGGGGAGCTGTTTTTT. Protein sequence: CSGSNTGELFF.

This clone was observed a few times. CDR3 region: CASSQPRTSGVLPAGTQYF. CDR3 nucleotides: TGTGCCAGCAGCCAGCCCCGGACTAGCGGGGTGCTCCCTGCTGGTACGCAGTATTTT. The V gene is TRBV4-2, the J gene TRBJ2-3; TRBD2 matches at 12 bases. Germline V gives CDR1 LGHNA, CDR2 YNFKEQ. CDR3 length equals 19 residues. V was pared by 3 bases and J by 8 bases, with 18 bases of the junction left unmatched.

The sample holds one count of this clone. The chain couples TRBV6-5 to TRBJ1-2, with a possible D match to TRBD1 (6 bases). This CDR3 has 13 residues. Looked up from germline, CDR1 is MNHEY and CDR2 is SVGAGI. Between the trimmed V and J ends, which lost 7 bases and 8 bases, there was a span of 17 bases. CDR3 nucleotides: TGTGCCAGCACCCCTACGGACAGCTTCGGCTACACCTTC. It encodes CASTPTDSFGYTF.

This clone has more than one count but fewer than ten. This chain uses TRBV18 with TRBJ1-1; TRBD1 agrees at 10 bases. Trimming took 5 bases from V and 5 from J; bases not matched to a gene: 8. The CDR3 totals 15 residues. Germline CDR1 and CDR2: KGHSH and LQKENI. CDR3 coding DNA: TGTGCCAGCTCAACCTCGACAGGGGGCCATACTGAAGCTTTCTTT. Encoded protein: CASSTSTGGHTEAFF.

This clone counts as medium-sized. The chain uses TRBV7-2 and TRBJ1-5; the match to TRBD1 covers 7 bases. Germline CDR1 reads SGHTA; CDR2 reads FQGNSA. The length of the CDR3 is 15 residues. V was clipped by 3 bases and J by 2 bases; unmatched bases: 4. CDR3 residues: CASSFAGGGNQPQHF. In nucleotides, the CDR3 is TGTGCCAGCAGCTTTGCAGGGGGAGGCAATCAGCCCCAGCATTTT.

The chain carries TRBV7-2 and TRBJ1-2; tentative D call: TRBD1 (5 bases). The V and J ends lost 5 bases and 8 bases respectively, with 15 bases between them. This CDR3 is built from 13 residues. Germline loops: CDR1 SGHTA, CDR2 FQGNSA. As DNA, the CDR3 is TGTGCCAGCAGCCCTGACAGACCCGTGGGCTACACCTTC. Its translation: CASSPDRPVGYTF.

Written as DNA, the CDR3 is TGTGCCAGCAGTTCCGGGACAGGGCACTACGAGCAGTACTTC. Encoded protein: CASSSGTGHYEQYF. The chain carries TRBV6-5 and TRBJ2-7; TRBD1 agrees at 9 bases. The CDR3 loop spans 14 amino acids. CDR1 and CDR2 (germline): MNHEY, SVGAGI. The J segment lost 3 bases and the V segment lost 4 bases, leaving 4 bases of the junction unmatched.

CDR3 residues: CASRSGTGGFQETQYF. The CDR3 DNA follows: TGTGCCAGCAGGTCCGGGACAGGGGGCTTCCAAGAGACCCAGTACTTC. The V call is TRBV7-8, the J call TRBJ2-5; 12 bases match TRBD1. The trim removed 6 bases at V and 1 base at J, leaving 6 bases unmatched. In germline, CDR1 is SGHVS, CDR2 FQNEAQ. This CDR3 contains 16 residues.

The CDR3 protein is CASSFGTFGNEQFF. In DNA, the CDR3 is TGTGCCAGCAGCTTCGGGACATTCGGCAATGAGCAGTTCTTC. The chain carries TRBV7-8 and TRBJ2-1; D possibly corresponds to TRBD1 (6 bases). V was clipped by 3 bases and J by 6 bases, with 12 bases between them. The CDR3 covers 14 residues. Per germline, CDR1 SGHVS and CDR2 FQNEAQ. Full variable domain (outside the CDR3, taken from reference TRBV7-8 and TRBJ2-1): GAGVSQSPRYKVAKRGQDVALRCDPISGHVSLFWYQQALGQGPEFLTYFQNEAQLDKSGLPSDRFFAERPEGSVSTLKIQRTQQEDSAVYLCASSFGTFGNEQFFGPGTRLTVL.

In nucleotides, the CDR3 is TGTGCCATCAGGCGCACGGGGGCTAATGAAAAACTGTTTTTT. This gives the protein CAIRRTGANEKLFF. The V gene is TRBV10-3, the J gene TRBJ1-4; TRBD1 is a possible D gene (5 bases). The CDR3 is 14 amino acids. The germline V gene encodes CDR1 ENHRY and CDR2 SYGVKD. V gave up 6 bases and J gave up 3 bases, with 11 bases separating them.

The gene calls are TRBV5-6 and TRBJ2-7; perhaps TRBD2 as D (6 bases). This CDR3 is built from 14 residues. Germline CDR1 is SGHDT and CDR2 is YYEEEE. Trimming cost V 0 bases and J 5 bases, with 12 bases left between them. CDR3 residues: CASSLVVGGNEQYF. The CDR3 DNA reads TGTGCCAGCAGCTTGGTAGTCGGGGGAAACGAGCAGTACTTC.

This chain links TRBV30 with TRBJ2-3; possible D gene TRBD2, 6 bases. The germline V gene has CDR1 GTSNPN and CDR2 SVGIG (reference sequence). With 3 bases removed from V and 0 bases from J, the gap between germline ends came to 19 bases. This CDR3 comprises 17 residues. This CDR3 reads CAWRIRVTGESTDTQYF. CDR3 in DNA: TGTGCCTGGAGAATACGGGTAACGGGGGAAAGCACAGATACGCAGTATTTT.

The chain links TRBV6-5 to TRBJ1-1, with a tentative D call TRBD1 (5 bases). Germline values: CDR1 MNHEY, CDR2 SVGAGI. The CDR3 contains 15 residues. Between the trimmed V and J ends, which lost 7 bases and 4 bases, there was a span of 19 bases. The DNA for the CDR3 is TGTGCCAGCATCCAGGCCCACGAGGGGACCACTGAAGCTTTCTTT. It codes for CASIQAHEGTTEAFF.

The chain combines TRBV7-9 with TRBJ1-1; 7 bases line up with TRBD1. Germline loops: CDR1 SEHNR, CDR2 FQNEAQ (reference sequence). The CDR3 spans 15 residues. V gave up 0 bases and J gave up 5 bases; unmatched junction bases: 6. For the CDR3, the DNA is TGTGCCAGCAGCTTAGCTAAGGGGGCGAGGACTGAAGCTTTCTTT. Translating gives CASSLAKGARTEAFF.

The genes are TRBV7-2 and TRBJ2-7, with 12 bases that match TRBD1. The CDR3 totals 15 residues. The V gene end was trimmed by 1 base and the J gene end by 6 bases; junction bases not matched to a gene: 4. Germline lookup yields CDR1 SGHTA and CDR2 FQGNSA. CDR3 sequence: CASSLGGQGAIEQYF. CDR3 DNA sequence: TGTGCCAGCAGCTTAGGGGGACAGGGGGCTATCGAGCAGTACTTC.